This entry features one TCR beta chain sequence. Assay: immunoSEQ multiplex PCR; the TCRdb copy retains only in-frame clones and omits some. The sample lists hundreds of thousands of clones; roughly 89% were seen once. The sample belongs to a study of blood T cell repertoires in COVID-19. Study as a whole: Spain, Italy and the United States supplied samples that represented acute and convalescent COVID-19.

The CDR3 contains 16 residues. Germline V gene lookup returns CDR1 LNHNV and CDR2 YYDKDF (reference sequence). J gave up 2 bases and V 0 bases, and 6 bases lay outside the gene matches. Among Cohort 3 donors, those recovered had two negative PCRs, clearance, or symptom resolution. This chain uses TRBV15 with TRBJ1-2; 7 bases are shared with TRBD1. Sequenced input: PBMCs or T cells enriched from blood (not recorded which). The clonotype originates from a man in his fifties or sixties who had recovered from COVID-19. The CDR3 coding sequence is TGTGCCACCAGCAGAGATCGGGGGACAGAAAACTATGGCTACACCTTC. Its translation: CATSRDRGTENYGYTF. The full variable domain, its missing parts supplied by reference TRBV15 and TRBJ1-2, is DAMVIQNPRYQVTQFGKPVTLSCSQTLNHNVMYWYQQKSSQAPKLLFHYYDKDFNNEADTPDNFQSRRPNTSFCFLDIRSPGLGDTAMYLCATSRDRGTENYGYTFGSGTRLTVV.